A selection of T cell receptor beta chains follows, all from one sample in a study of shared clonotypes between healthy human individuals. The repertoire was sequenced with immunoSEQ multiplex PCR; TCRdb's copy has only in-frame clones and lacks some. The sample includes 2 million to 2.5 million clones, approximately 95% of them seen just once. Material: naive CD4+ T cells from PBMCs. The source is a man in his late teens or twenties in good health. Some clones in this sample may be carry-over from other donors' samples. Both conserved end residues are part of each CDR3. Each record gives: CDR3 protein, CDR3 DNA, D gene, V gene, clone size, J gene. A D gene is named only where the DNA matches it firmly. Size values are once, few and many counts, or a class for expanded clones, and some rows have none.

CDR3: CASSLTGGSETQYF; DNA: TGCGCCAGCAGCTTGACAGGGGGTTCAGAGACCCAGTACTTC; D: TRBD1; V: TRBV5-1; size: .; J: TRBJ2-5
CDR3: CAISGGGQTQYF; DNA: TGTGCCATCAGTGGAGGGGGTCAGACCCAGTACTTC; D: .; V: TRBV10-3; size: once; J: TRBJ2-5
CDR3: CASSDLLAGVADTQYF; DNA: TGTGCCAGCAGCGACCTACTAGCGGGAGTAGCAGATACGCAGTATTTT; D: TRBD2; V: TRBV7-3; size: .; J: TRBJ2-3
CDR3: CASSRETGLTLSGNTIYF; DNA: TGTGCCAGCAGTAGAGAGACAGGGCTCACCCTCTCTGGAAACACCATATATTTT; D: TRBD1; V: TRBV9; size: .; J: TRBJ1-3
CDR3: CASSTYNRGWLEF; DNA: TGTGCCAGCAGCACATACAACAGGGGATGGCTAGAATTC; D: TRBD1; V: TRBV9; size: .; J: TRBJ2-7
CDR3: CASSPAQDSSEQYF; DNA: TGTGCCAGTAGTCCAGCCCAGGACAGCTCCGAGCAGTACTTC; D: .; V: TRBV19; size: .; J: TRBJ2-7
CDR3: CASSLIDEGTEAFF; DNA: TGCGCCAGCAGCTTAATCGATGAGGGCACTGAAGCTTTCTTT; D: .; V: TRBV5-1; size: few; J: TRBJ1-1
CDR3: CASSRGSGETQYF; DNA: TGTGCCAGCAGCCGGGGGAGTGGAGAGACCCAGTACTTC; D: .; V: TRBV7-7; size: once; J: TRBJ2-5
CDR3: CASSLAGVPYNEQFF; DNA: TGTGCCAGCAGCTTAGCGGGAGTCCCCTACAATGAGCAGTTCTTC; D: TRBD2; V: TRBV5-4; size: .; J: TRBJ2-1
CDR3: CASSSTDRGRFYEQFF; DNA: TGTGCCAGCAGCTCAACGGACAGGGGGCGTTTCTATGAGCAGTTCTTC; D: TRBD1; V: TRBV7-2; size: .; J: TRBJ2-1
CDR3: CASILSYTDTQYF; DNA: TGTGCCAGCATATTGAGCTACACAGATACGCAGTATTTT; D: .; V: TRBV2; size: .; J: TRBJ2-3
CDR3: CASSVGLETQYF; DNA: TGTGCCAGCAGTGTGGGGTTGGAGACCCAGTACTTC; D: .; V: TRBV2; size: .; J: TRBJ2-5
CDR3: CASSPKWSRASTDTQYF; DNA: TGTGCCAGCAGCCCAAAGTGGAGCAGGGCAAGCACAGATACGCAGTATTTT; D: .; V: TRBV9; size: .; J: TRBJ2-3
CDR3: CASSLESRLYEQYF; DNA: TGCGCCAGCAGCTTGGAGAGCCGACTATACGAGCAGTACTTC; D: .; V: TRBV5-1; size: .; J: TRBJ2-7
CDR3: CASSTQTGGYNEQFF; DNA: TGTGCCAGCAGTACACAGACCGGGGGCTACAATGAGCAGTTCTTC; D: .; V: TRBV6-1; size: .; J: TRBJ2-1
CDR3: CASSPGQGGNEQFF; DNA: TGTGCCAGCAGCCCCGGACAGGGTGGGAATGAGCAGTTCTTC; D: TRBD1; V: TRBV11-2; size: .; J: TRBJ2-1
CDR3: CASSLFSGGRGNNEQFF; DNA: TGTGCCAGCAGTTTATTTTCTGGCGGGAGGGGGAACAATGAGCAGTTCTTC; D: TRBD2; V: TRBV27; size: .; J: TRBJ2-1
CDR3: CASSPTRANYGYTF; DNA: TGTGCCAGCAGCCCGACTCGGGCTAACTATGGCTACACCTTC; D: .; V: TRBV6-4; size: .; J: TRBJ1-2
CDR3: CSASPGQGYEQYF; DNA: TGCAGCGCCAGTCCGGGACAGGGCTACGAGCAGTACTTC; D: TRBD1; V: TRBV29-1; size: .; J: TRBJ2-7
CDR3: CASSPETGIPQYF; DNA: TGTGCCAGCAGCCCGGAAACAGGGATCCCGCAGTACTTC; D: .; V: TRBV14; size: .; J: TRBJ2-7
CDR3: CASSLLGTNSPLHF; DNA: TGTGCCAGCAGTTTACTGGGCACAAATTCACCCCTCCACTTT; D: .; V: TRBV28; size: .; J: TRBJ1-6
CDR3: CASSNPLSRDRGRNQETQYF; DNA: TGTGCCAGCAGCAACCCCTTGTCCCGGGACAGGGGCCGAAACCAAGAGACCCAGTACTTC; D: .; V: TRBV21-1; size: .; J: TRBJ2-5
CDR3: CASSSRHRDTGELFF; DNA: TGTGCCAGCAGTAGCCGCCATAGGGACACCGGGGAGCTGTTTTTT; D: .; V: TRBV6-5; size: once; J: TRBJ2-2
CDR3: CASSLDRTPETQYF; DNA: TGTGCCAGCAGTCTAGACAGGACGCCCGAGACCCAGTACTTC; D: .; V: TRBV7-2; size: .; J: TRBJ2-5
CDR3: CASSEATGRSSNEQFF; DNA: TGTGCCAGCTCAGAGGCGACAGGGAGGTCTAGCAATGAGCAGTTCTTC; D: .; V: TRBV18; size: .; J: TRBJ2-1
CDR3: CASSLGEGGLGNQPQHF; DNA: TGTGCCAGCAGCTTAGGAGAGGGGGGGCTTGGCAATCAGCCCCAGCATTTT; D: .; V: TRBV9; size: .; J: TRBJ1-5
CDR3: CASSLSGWEQYF; DNA: TGTGCCAGCAGCTTATCAGGGTGGGAGCAGTACTTC; D: .; V: TRBV7-9; size: .; J: TRBJ2-7
CDR3: CASSESEARNYGYTF; DNA: TGTGCCAGCAGTGAATCAGAAGCAAGGAACTATGGCTACACCTTC; D: .; V: TRBV25-1; size: .; J: TRBJ1-2
CDR3: CASGRQSNTGELFF; DNA: TGCGCCAGCGGACGACAGTCGAACACCGGGGAGCTGTTTTTT; D: .; V: TRBV4-3; size: .; J: TRBJ2-2
CDR3: CASSLFRPHAGEAFF; DNA: TGTGCCAGCAGCTTATTTCGACCTCACGCGGGTGAAGCTTTCTTT; D: .; V: TRBV11-1; size: .; J: TRBJ1-1
CDR3: CASSLMGATGELFF; DNA: TGTGCCAGCAGCTTAATGGGCGCGACCGGGGAGCTGTTTTTT; D: .; V: TRBV7-3; size: .; J: TRBJ2-2
CDR3: CASSLGGQGIGETQYF; DNA: TGCGCCAGCAGCTTGGGGGGACAGGGGATTGGAGAGACCCAGTACTTC; D: TRBD1; V: TRBV5-1; size: .; J: TRBJ2-5
CDR3: CASSPLGGPTDTQYF; DNA: TGTGCCAGCTCACCGTTGGGAGGACCCACAGATACGCAGTATTTT; D: .; V: TRBV18; size: .; J: TRBJ2-3
CDR3: CAWGMNTEAFF; DNA: TGTGCCTGGGGTATGAACACTGAAGCTTTCTTT; D: .; V: TRBV30; size: .; J: TRBJ1-1
CDR3: CASSLSAGTIYEQYF; DNA: TGTGCCAGCAGCCTTTCAGCGGGAACGATATACGAGCAGTACTTC; D: TRBD2; V: TRBV14; size: .; J: TRBJ2-7
CDR3: CASSLVREGYNEQFF; DNA: TGTGCCAGCAGCTTAGTACGGGAGGGGTACAATGAGCAGTTCTTC; D: TRBD2; V: TRBV7-2; size: .; J: TRBJ2-1
CDR3: CASSSKIALGEKLFF; DNA: TGTGCCAGCAGTTCAAAAATCGCACTGGGTGAAAAACTGTTTTTT; D: .; V: TRBV28; size: .; J: TRBJ1-4
CDR3: CASSLAGNDQPQHF; DNA: TGTGCCAGCAGCTTAGCGGGGAACGATCAGCCCCAGCATTTT; D: .; V: TRBV7-2; size: .; J: TRBJ1-5
CDR3: CASSQVAGGVTGELFF; DNA: TGCGCCAGCAGCCAAGTAGCGGGAGGGGTGACCGGGGAGCTGTTTTTT; D: TRBD2; V: TRBV4-3; size: once; J: TRBJ2-2
CDR3: CARGPGQAQSRRSGNTIYF; DNA: TGCGCCAGAGGGCCAGGGCAGGCACAAAGCAGGAGGTCTGGAAACACCATATATTTT; D: .; V: TRBV4-1; size: .; J: TRBJ1-3
CDR3: CASSLSGRGWVTEAFF; DNA: TGTGCCAGCAGTTTATCGGGCCGGGGATGGGTGACTGAAGCTTTCTTT; D: .; V: TRBV27; size: .; J: TRBJ1-1
CDR3: CASSYGLAGYNEQFF; DNA: TGTGCCAGCAGCTACGGACTAGCGGGATACAATGAGCAGTTCTTC; D: TRBD2; V: TRBV7-3; size: .; J: TRBJ2-1
CDR3: CASSPLIGEAFF; DNA: TGTGCCAGCAGTCCACTCATCGGGGAAGCTTTCTTT; D: .; V: TRBV28; size: .; J: TRBJ1-1
CDR3: CSAQKQGAYTGELFF; DNA: TGCAGCGCCCAAAAACAGGGGGCTTACACCGGGGAGCTGTTTTTT; D: TRBD1; V: TRBV29-1; size: .; J: TRBJ2-2
CDR3: CASSQTGLGNTEAFF; DNA: TGCGCCAGCAGCCAAACAGGGTTGGGGAACACTGAAGCTTTCTTT; D: .; V: TRBV4-1; size: .; J: TRBJ1-1